The TCR beta chain under discussion was sequenced for a study of patients and donors after allogeneic stem cell transplantation. TCRdb processed the RT-PCR reads anew with MiXCR; each CDR3 protein has one entry. The sample has roughly 200,000 distinct CDR3 sequences; 40% to 45% are singletons. The V end lost 7 bases, the J end lost 2 bases, and 8 bases lay between the germline ends. This CDR3 is 12 amino acids long. This chain links TRBV12-3 or TRBV12-4 with TRBJ2-5; D unclear. The TCR originated in a human donor who was either an allogeneic HSCT recipient or a stem cell or donor lymphocyte infusion donor (not recorded which). It is not recorded whose cells these are; they may come from a transplant donor. Specimen: blood, either unsorted or a sorted T cell fraction (not recorded which). CDR3 region: CASTGRQETQYF. In DNA form, the CDR3 reads TGTGCCAGCACCGGCAGGCAAGAGACCCAGTACTTC.